A single sample is the source of the 29 T cell receptor beta chains below, sequenced in a study of Tregs in tolerant kidney transplant recipients. Generated by immunoSEQ multiplex PCR, the TCRdb table keeps only in-frame clones and is missing some. This sample has roughly 64,000 clones; 95% to 98% occur once, and the top ten carry 0.3% to 0.4%. Sample: Tregs from blood, taken before the transplant. Every receptor here comes from a human donor who received a combined kidney and bone marrow transplant.

This clone has only one observation. V gene TRBV19 combines with J gene TRBJ1-5; D is possibly TRBD1 (5 bases). The CDR3 spans 16 residues. Trimming removed 9 bases from V and 2 bases from J, with 20 bases in between. Germline CDR1 reads LNHDA; CDR2 reads SQIVND (reference sequence). The CDR3 nucleotides are TGTGCCAGCCGTTGGTCTTATACAGGTGGCAATCAGCCCCAGCATTTT. Protein sequence: CASRWSYTGGNQPQHF.

The chain couples TRBV7-2 to TRBJ2-7; possibly TRBD1 for D (5 bases). V lost 2 bases and J lost 2, with 10 bases in between. In germline, CDR1 is SGHTA, CDR2 FQGNSA. This CDR3 is 14 amino acids long. The CDR3 coding sequence is TGTGCCAGCAGCTTATATCAGGGCCCCTACGAGCAGTACTTC. Its translation: CASSLYQGPYEQYF.

This chain connects TRBV19 to TRBJ1-1, with 7 bases fitting TRBD1. Germline assignment: CDR1 LNHDA and CDR2 SQIVND (reference sequence). V was clipped by 4 bases and J by 0 bases; unmatched bases: 2. The CDR3 covers 14 residues. The CDR3 nucleotides read TGTGCCAGTAGTACGACAGGGATGAACACTGAAGCTTTCTTT. Residues: CASSTTGMNTEAFF.

This sequence joins TRBV6-4 and TRBJ1-1, with no clear D. V was shortened by 5 bases and J by 5 bases, with 12 bases between the two germline ends. In germline, CDR1 is MRHNA, CDR2 SNTAGT. The length of the CDR3 is 13 residues. In DNA, the CDR3 is TGTGCCAGCAGTTACATACCGGGGACTGAAGCTTTCTTT. Its translation: CASSYIPGTEAFF.

This clone was found once. The J gene is TRBJ2-7, the V gene TRBV5-1; 7 positions match TRBD2. J lost 0 bases, V lost 6 bases, and 9 bases had no gene match. CDR3 length: 15 residues. Germline CDR1 and CDR2: SGHRS and YFSETQ. Here the CDR3 DNA reads TGCGCCAGCAATCCCACAGGACTAGTCTCCTACGAGCAGTACTTC. Its translation is CASNPTGLVSYEQYF.

This rearrangement joins TRBV4-1 to TRBJ1-2; D unresolved. In germline, CDR1 is MGHRA, CDR2 YSYEKL. Between the trimmed V and J ends, which lost 0 bases and 5 bases, there was a span of 19 bases. The length of the CDR3 is 17 residues. CDR3 sequence: CASSQEFTARGRYGYTF. CDR3 nucleotide sequence: TGCGCCAGCAGCCAAGAGTTTACGGCGCGCGGTCGGTATGGCTACACCTTC.

This chain uses TRBV29-1 with TRBJ2-7; the D gene is possibly TRBD1 (6 bases). The CDR3 runs to 13 residues. The V end was cut by 5 bases, the J end by 2 bases, with 13 bases between. Germline loops: CDR1 SQVTM, CDR2 ANQGSEA. This chain's CDR3 is CSVIGQNPYEQYF. For the CDR3, the DNA is TGCAGCGTTATTGGACAGAACCCCTACGAGCAGTACTTC.

The chain has TRBV2 and TRBJ2-2, with 10 bases that match TRBD2. With 11 bases clipped from V and 6 bases from J, the junction kept 12 bases outside the gene matches. The length of the CDR3 is 15 residues. Germline V gene sequence: CDR1 SNHLY, CDR2 FYNNEI. CDR3 DNA: TGTGCCTCCGGCAAACTAGCGGGAAAGGCCGGGGAGCTGTTTTTT. It is translated as CASGKLAGKAGELFF.

Only one count was recorded for this clone. The V call is TRBV19, the J call TRBJ2-5; 7 bases align to TRBD1. Germline V gives CDR1 LNHDA, CDR2 SQIVND (reference sequence). J lost 2 bases, V lost 1 base, and 4 bases had no gene match. The CDR3 length is 15 residues. The CDR3 region is CASSIGKQGQETQYF. The DNA of the CDR3 is TGTGCCAGTAGTATAGGGAAACAGGGGCAAGAGACCCAGTACTTC.

DNA of the CDR3: TGTGCCAGCAGCTTATTCGGCCAGGGGGCTCTTGGCAATCAGCCCCAGCATTTT. Its translation is CASSLFGQGALGNQPQHF. The rearrangement uses TRBV7-9 and TRBJ1-5; 8 bases agree with TRBD1. The CDR3 sequence is 18 residues long. Germline V gene lookup returns CDR1 SEHNR and CDR2 FQNEAQ (reference sequence). The V gene end was trimmed by 2 bases and the J gene end by 2 bases; junction bases not matched to a gene: 11. Full variable domain (rest looked up from reference TRBV7-9 and TRBJ1-5): DTGVSQNPRHKITKRGQNVTFRCDPISEHNRLYWYRQTLGQGPEFLTYFQNEAQLEKSRLLSDRFSAERPKGSFSTLEIQRTEQGDSAMYLCASSLFGQGALGNQPQHFGDGTRLSIL.

The count of this clone is one. The gene calls are TRBV15 and TRBJ1-4; 8 nucleotides line up with TRBD1. Germline V gene lookup returns CDR1 LNHNV and CDR2 YYDKDF (reference sequence). J was trimmed by 6 bases and V by 1 base; bases with no gene match: 13. The CDR3 contains 18 residues. The CDR3 bases are TGTGCCACCAGCAGAGTCCGCCCCGCAACAGGGGGGGATGAAAAACTGTTTTTT. Protein sequence: CATSRVRPATGGDEKLFF.

The rearrangement joins TRBV4-2 to TRBJ1-2; 9 nucleotides match TRBD1. The germline V gene has CDR1 LGHNA and CDR2 YNFKEQ. The CDR3 sequence is 17 residues long. The ends lost 1 base at V and 0 bases at J; junction bases unmatched: 6. The CDR3: CASSQGGQGGTNYGYTF. The CDR3 DNA reads TGTGCCAGCAGCCAAGGGGGACAGGGAGGGACTAACTATGGCTACACCTTC.

The V gene is TRBV4-2, the J gene TRBJ2-3; 10 nucleotides agree with TRBD2. Germline CDR1 is LGHNA and CDR2 is YNFKEQ. V gave up 4 bases and J gave up 4 bases; unmatched junction bases: 8. There are 16 residues in the CDR3. The CDR3 protein is CASSPHSGGPPDTQYF. For the CDR3, the DNA is TGTGCCAGCAGCCCCCATAGCGGGGGGCCCCCAGATACGCAGTATTTT.

J is TRBJ2-7 and V is TRBV10-3; TRBD2 aligns across 14 bases. This CDR3 has 15 residues. Unmatched junction bases numbered 4, after V lost 7 bases and J lost 2 bases. Germline V gives CDR1 ENHRY, CDR2 SYGVKD. CDR3 sequence reads: CAITSGLAGAYEQYF. In DNA form, the CDR3 reads TGTGCCATCACCTCGGGACTAGCGGGGGCCTACGAGCAGTACTTC.

This chain connects TRBV27 to TRBJ1-6; 7 bases align to TRBD1. Germline assignment: CDR1 MNHEY and CDR2 SMNVEV (reference sequence). CDR3 length equals 15 residues. The ends lost 7 bases at V and 0 bases at J; junction bases unmatched: 3. CDR3 region: CASTDRSSYNSPLHF. For the CDR3, the DNA is TGTGCCAGCACGGACAGGAGCTCCTATAATTCACCCCTCCACTTT.

V gene TRBV18 combines with J gene TRBJ1-6, with D uncertain. Trimming shortened V by 2 bases and J by 0 bases, and 5 bases separated the two germline ends. The CDR3 consists of 15 residues. Germline CDR1 and CDR2: KGHSH and LQKENI. Here the CDR3 reads CASSPGSSYNSPLHF. The CDR3 DNA follows: TGTGCCAGCTCACCAGGGAGCTCCTATAATTCACCCCTCCACTTT.

The rearrangement joins TRBV5-1 to TRBJ1-1; no reliable D call. The germline V and J ends were trimmed by 1 base and 2 bases, with 9 bases remaining between them. Germline V CDR1 and CDR2: SGHRS, YFSETQ. CDR3 length equals 14 residues. CDR3 nucleotide sequence: TGCGCCAGCAGCTTGACCCCAGGTAACACTGAAGCTTTCTTT. Amino acids: CASSLTPGNTEAFF.

The chain couples TRBV5-1 to TRBJ1-2; D gene ambiguous. The CDR3 runs to 13 residues. The V and J ends lost 4 bases and 3 bases respectively, with 10 bases between them. CDR1 and CDR2 (germline): SGHRS, YFSETQ. CDR3 nucleotide sequence: TGCGCCAGCAGCCCCCGCGGAGACTATGGCTACACCTTC. It is translated as CASSPRGDYGYTF.

V is TRBV5-4 and J is TRBJ1-3; D unclear. Trimming pared 2 bases from V and 0 bases from J, leaving 12 bases between. From germline, CDR1 is SGHNT and CDR2 YYREEE (reference sequence). This CDR3 is 16 amino acids long. This CDR3 is CASSLVGGRSGNTIYF. CDR3 nucleotides: TGTGCCAGCAGCTTAGTCGGTGGGCGCTCTGGAAACACCATATATTTT.

The chain employs TRBV15 and TRBJ2-2, with D hard to call. Trimming removed 6 bases from V and 0 bases from J, with 8 bases in between. Per the germline V gene, CDR1 is LNHNV and CDR2 is YYDKDF (reference sequence). The CDR3 extends over 14 amino acids. The CDR3 loop reads CATRRSPNTGELFF. The CDR3 region has the DNA TGTGCCACCAGGAGGAGTCCGAACACCGGGGAGCTGTTTTTT.

The chain employs TRBV19 and TRBJ2-7; D not certain. Trimming removed 2 bases at V and 3 bases at J, with 14 bases between. The CDR3 length is 15 residues. CDR1 is LNHDA, CDR2 SQIVND, per germline (reference sequence). CDR3 loop: CASSIRSGPFYEQYF. CDR3 DNA: TGTGCCAGTAGTATAAGGAGTGGCCCATTCTACGAGCAGTACTTC. The whole variable domain, filled in from reference TRBV19 and TRBJ2-7, reads DGGITQSPKYLFRKEGQNVTLSCEQNLNHDAMYWYRQDPGQGLRLIYYSQIVNDFQKGDIAEGYSVSREKKESFPLTVTSAQKNPTAFYLCASSIRSGPFYEQYFGPGTRLTVT.

The chain uses TRBV27 and TRBJ2-7; the D is unclear. The germline V gene has CDR1 MNHEY and CDR2 SMNVEV (reference sequence). The CDR3 has 14 amino acids. Deletions cut 5 bases from V and 3 bases from J, with 14 bases between. The chain's CDR3 is CASSVNYLIYEQYF. The CDR3 bases are TGTGCCAGCAGTGTAAACTACCTTATCTACGAGCAGTACTTC.

This clone showed up just once. Written as DNA, the CDR3 is TGTGCCAGTAGTATACCAGGGCCGCTTAGCAATCAGCCCCAGCATTTT. This encodes CASSIPGPLSNQPQHF. This chain links TRBV19 with TRBJ1-5; TRBD1 might be the D (5 bases). CDR1 LNHDA and CDR2 SQIVND come from the germline V gene (reference sequence). CDR3 length equals 16 residues. The V end lost 2 bases, the J end lost 0 bases, and 11 bases lay between the germline ends.

This chain links TRBV5-4 with TRBJ2-7; 8 bases map to TRBD1. This CDR3 region has 13 residues. After removal of 0 bases from V and 10 bases from J, the junction contained 6 bases not matched to a gene. CDR1 and CDR2 (germline): SGHNT, YYREEE (reference sequence). The CDR3 reads CASSLDIDRGQYF. DNA of the CDR3: TGTGCCAGCAGCTTGGATATCGACAGGGGACAGTACTTC.

CDR3 nucleotide sequence: TGTGCCAGCAGCCAGGAGAGGACTCGCGGGGTGGAGACCCAGTACTTC. Its translation: CASSQERTRGVETQYF. V and J are TRBV4-2 and TRBJ2-5; weak D call: TRBD2 (6 bases). Between the trimmed V and J ends, which lost 3 bases and 5 bases, there was a span of 19 bases. CDR3 length: 16 residues. In germline, CDR1 is LGHNA, CDR2 YNFKEQ.

The chain recombines TRBV5-1 with TRBJ2-1; 9 bases are shared with TRBD2. V shed 7 bases, J shed 9 bases, and the junction held 11 bases outside the gene matches. The germline V gene has CDR1 SGHRS and CDR2 YFSETQ. The CDR3 has 14 amino acids. The CDR3 region has the DNA TGCGCCAGCGGAAGACTAGCGGAGGGGAGTGAGCAGTTCTTC. Its translation: CASGRLAEGSEQFF. Full variable domain (missing parts from reference TRBV5-1 and TRBJ2-1): KAGVTQTPRYLIKTRGQQVTLSCSPISGHRSVSWYQQTPGQGLQFLFEYFSETQRNKGNFPGRFSGRQFSNSRSEMNVSTLELGDSALYLCASGRLAEGSEQFFGPGTRLTVL.

This clone was recorded once. The gene calls are TRBV5-1 and TRBJ1-2; no reliable D call. CDR1 and CDR2 (germline): SGHRS, YFSETQ. This CDR3 spans 14 amino acids. Trimming shortened V by 3 bases and J by 8 bases, and 17 bases separated the two germline ends. The CDR3 DNA is TGCGCCAGCAGCTGGGCGATTGGAGGGCGAGGCTACACCTTC. Protein: CASSWAIGGRGYTF.

This clone was seen once. V gene TRBV6-5 combines with J gene TRBJ1-2; no clear D gene. Trimming pared 2 bases from V and 1 base from J, leaving 11 bases between. The CDR3 covers 15 residues. Germline CDR1 is MNHEY and CDR2 is SVGAGI. As DNA, the CDR3 is TGTGCCAGCAGTTACACGTTAGAGGTTAACTATGGCTACACCTTC. Amino acid sequence: CASSYTLEVNYGYTF.

The chain has TRBV5-1 and TRBJ2-7, with D maybe TRBD2 (7 bases). This CDR3 is 13 amino acids long. V lost 3 bases and J 7 bases, leaving 14 bases between the germline ends. Germline V lookup: CDR1 SGHRS, CDR2 YFSETQ. The CDR3 reads CASSWGGAGEQYF. The CDR3 coding sequence is TGCGCCAGCAGCTGGGGGGGGGCCGGGGAGCAGTACTTC.